This TCR beta chain was identified during a study of radiation and T cells in renal cell carcinoma. General study findings and limits: Top 100 clonotypes averaged around 50% in irradiated versus about 45% in nephrectomy-only tumors. Top tumor clonotypes rose in blood 2 weeks post-radiation, then contracted. Baseline intratumoral clonotype presence is unknown without pretreatment biopsies.

Notes on this clone: Its antigen is not known.

The treatment was: 15 Gy SBRT to primary tumor, nephrectomy 4 weeks later. V dropped 6 bases and J dropped 0 bases, with 11 bases sitting between them. The CDR3 length is 14 residues. Germline loops: CDR1 MNHEY, CDR2 SVGAGI. This table comes from immunoSEQ multiplex PCR, and its TCRdb copy is limited to in-frame clones, with some not included. The table lists around 9,000 clones, roughly 60% of them singletons. This clonotype was obtained from a woman in her forties or fifties with renal cell carcinoma. The sequenced sample was tumor tissue, obtained from a patient whose treatment included radiotherapy and nephrectomy. The chain has TRBV6-5 and TRBJ1-2; D is perhaps TRBD1 (6 bases). The CDR3 nucleotides are TGTGCCAGCAGGTCAGGGGCCTCTAACTATGGCTACACCTTC. Translation: CASRSGASNYGYTF.